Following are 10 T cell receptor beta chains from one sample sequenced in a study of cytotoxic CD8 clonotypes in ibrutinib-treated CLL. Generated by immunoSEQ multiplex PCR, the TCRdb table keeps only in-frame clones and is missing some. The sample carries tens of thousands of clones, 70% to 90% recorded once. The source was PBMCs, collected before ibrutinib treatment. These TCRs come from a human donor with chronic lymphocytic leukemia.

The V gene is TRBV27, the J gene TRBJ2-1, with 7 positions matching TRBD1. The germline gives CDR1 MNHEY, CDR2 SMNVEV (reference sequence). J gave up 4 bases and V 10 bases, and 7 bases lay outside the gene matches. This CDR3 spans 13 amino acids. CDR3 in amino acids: CATGRDSYNEQFF. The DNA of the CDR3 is TGTGCCACCGGCCGGGACAGTTACAATGAGCAGTTCTTC.

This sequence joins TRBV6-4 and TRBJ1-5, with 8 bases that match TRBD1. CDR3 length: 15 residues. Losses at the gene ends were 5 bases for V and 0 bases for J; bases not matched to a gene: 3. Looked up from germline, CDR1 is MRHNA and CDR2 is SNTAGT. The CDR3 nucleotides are TGTGCCAGCAGTAAGACAGGGGATAGCAATCAGCCCCAGCATTTT. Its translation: CASSKTGDSNQPQHF.

This CDR3 is CASRIESSSEKLFF. The DNA of the CDR3 is TGTGCCAGCCGGATCGAGAGCTCCAGCGAAAAACTGTTTTTT. This chain links TRBV2 with TRBJ1-4; D call uncertain. This CDR3 is 14 amino acids long. The V gene lost 8 bases and the J gene lost 8 bases, with 18 bases spanning the gap. From germline, CDR1 is SNHLY and CDR2 FYNNEI.

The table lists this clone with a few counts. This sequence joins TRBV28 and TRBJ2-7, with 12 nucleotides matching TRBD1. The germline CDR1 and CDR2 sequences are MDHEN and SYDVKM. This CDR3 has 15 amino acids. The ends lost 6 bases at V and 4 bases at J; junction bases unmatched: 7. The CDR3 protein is CASSRLGQGAYEQYF. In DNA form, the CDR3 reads TGTGCCAGCAGCCGCCTGGGACAGGGGGCTTACGAGCAGTACTTC.

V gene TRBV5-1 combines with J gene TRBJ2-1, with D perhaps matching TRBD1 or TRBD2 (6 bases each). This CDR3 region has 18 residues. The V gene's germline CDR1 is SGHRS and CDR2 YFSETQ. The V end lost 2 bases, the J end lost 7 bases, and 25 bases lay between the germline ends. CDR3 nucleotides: TGCGCCAGCAGCTTATCGGCAGGGGCCGGGGAAGGAGGGAATGAGCAGTTCTTC. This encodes CASSLSAGAGEGGNEQFF.

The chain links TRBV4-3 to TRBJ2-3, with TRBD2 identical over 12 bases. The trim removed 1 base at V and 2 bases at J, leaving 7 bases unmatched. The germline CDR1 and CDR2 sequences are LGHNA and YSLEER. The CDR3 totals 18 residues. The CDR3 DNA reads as TGCGCCAGCAGCCAAGGTTTCAGACTAGCGGGAGACACAGATACGCAGTATTTT. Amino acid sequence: CASSQGFRLAGDTDTQYF.

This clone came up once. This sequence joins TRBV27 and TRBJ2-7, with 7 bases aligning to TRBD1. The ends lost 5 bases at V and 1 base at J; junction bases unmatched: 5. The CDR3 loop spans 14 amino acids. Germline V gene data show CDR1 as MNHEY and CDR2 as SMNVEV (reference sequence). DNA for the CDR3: TGTGCCAGCAGTGGACAGGTCCGATCCTACGAGCAGTACTTC. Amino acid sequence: CASSGQVRSYEQYF.

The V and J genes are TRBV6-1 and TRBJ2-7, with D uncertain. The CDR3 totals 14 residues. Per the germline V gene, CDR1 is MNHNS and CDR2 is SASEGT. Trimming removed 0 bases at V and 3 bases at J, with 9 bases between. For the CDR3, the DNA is TGTGCCAGCAGTGAAGCGCGCAGATTCTACGAGCAGTACTTC. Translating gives CASSEARRFYEQYF.

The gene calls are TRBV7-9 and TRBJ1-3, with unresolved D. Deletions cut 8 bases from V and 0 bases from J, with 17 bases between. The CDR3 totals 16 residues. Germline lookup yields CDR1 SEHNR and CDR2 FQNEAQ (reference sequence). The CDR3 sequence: CASFPEGSHSGNTIYF. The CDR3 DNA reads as TGTGCCAGCTTCCCCGAGGGCTCGCACTCTGGAAACACCATATATTTT.

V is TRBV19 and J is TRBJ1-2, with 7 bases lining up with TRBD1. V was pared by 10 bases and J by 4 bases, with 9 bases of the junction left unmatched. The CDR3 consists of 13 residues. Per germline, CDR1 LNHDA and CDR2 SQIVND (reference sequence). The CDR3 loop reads CATMSGQTYGYTF. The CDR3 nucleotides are TGTGCCACCATGTCGGGACAGACCTATGGCTACACCTTC.